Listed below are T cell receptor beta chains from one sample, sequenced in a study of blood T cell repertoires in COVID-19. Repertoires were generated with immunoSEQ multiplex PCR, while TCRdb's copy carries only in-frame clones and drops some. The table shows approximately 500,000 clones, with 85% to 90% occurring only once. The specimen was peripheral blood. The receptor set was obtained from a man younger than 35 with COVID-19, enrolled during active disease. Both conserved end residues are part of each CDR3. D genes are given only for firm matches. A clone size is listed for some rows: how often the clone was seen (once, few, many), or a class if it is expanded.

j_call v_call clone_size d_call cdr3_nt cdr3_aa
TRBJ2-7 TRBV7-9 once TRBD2 TGTGCCAGCAGCCCGCCCGGGACTAGCGGATACGAGCAGTACTTC CASSPPGTSGYEQYF
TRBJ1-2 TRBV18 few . TGTGCCAGCTCACCACGGGCAGGGGAGCTTCGTCTAAACTATGGCTACACCTTC CASSPRAGELRLNYGYTF
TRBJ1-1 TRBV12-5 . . TGTGCTAGTGGTTTGGTAGCCGCAGGTGGGAGGAAGGCTTTCTTT CASGLVAAGGRKAFF
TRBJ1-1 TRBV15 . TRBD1 TGTGCCACCAGCAGAGATAGGGGGACAGGGGGTTTCACTGAAGCTTTCTTT CATSRDRGTGGFTEAFF
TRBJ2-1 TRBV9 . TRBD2 TGTGCCAGCAGTCCACCTCGGGGGGTCGGGGAGCAGTTCTTC CASSPPRGVGEQFF
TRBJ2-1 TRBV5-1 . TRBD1 TGCGCCGGTGAAGCCCCGGACAGGAATGGCAATGAGCAGTTCTTC CAGEAPDRNGNEQFF
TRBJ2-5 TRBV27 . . TGTGCCAGCAGACCCTTAGGGGCCGGTCGGGAGACCCAGTACTTC CASRPLGAGRETQYF
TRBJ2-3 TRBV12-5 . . TGTGCTAGTGGTTTGGTACTCGGTTCTAGCACAGATACGCAGTATTTT CASGLVLGSSTDTQYF
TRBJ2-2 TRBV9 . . TGTGCCAGCAGCGTAGGGGGCGCGAACACCGGGGAGCTGTTTTTT CASSVGGANTGELFF
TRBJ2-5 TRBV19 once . TGTGCCAGTAGTCCCGACTTGCAAGAGACCCAGTACTTC CASSPDLQETQYF
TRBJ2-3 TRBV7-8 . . TGTGCCAGCAGCTTAGTTGCAGGATACACAGATACGCAGTATTTT CASSLVAGYTDTQYF
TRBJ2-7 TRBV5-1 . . TGCGCCAGCAGCTTGGATGCAGGGGACAACGAGCAGTACTTC CASSLDAGDNEQYF
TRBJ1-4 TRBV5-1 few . TGCGCCAGCAGCTTGGAGGGGGCAACTAATGAAAAACTGTTTTTT CASSLEGATNEKLFF
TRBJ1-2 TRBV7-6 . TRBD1 TGTGCCAGCAGCTTGGGGACAGGGATCGATTCTCACTATGGCTACACCTTC CASSLGTGIDSHYGYTF
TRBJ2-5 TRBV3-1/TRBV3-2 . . TGTGCCAGCAGCCAAGCGGTTTCTAGCTGGGAGACCCAGTACTTC CASSQAVSSWETQYF
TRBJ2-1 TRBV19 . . TGTGCCAGTAGTATTATTCTAGGTACCTACAATGAGCAGTTCTTC CASSIILGTYNEQFF
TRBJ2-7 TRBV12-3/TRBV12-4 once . TGTGCCAGCAGATCAGGGTCCCTCGAGCAGTACTTC CASRSGSLEQYF
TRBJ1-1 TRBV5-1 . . TGCGCCAGCAGCTTCGGGGGGCCGGGGAACACTGAAGCTTTCTTT CASSFGGPGNTEAFF
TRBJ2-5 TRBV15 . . TGTGCCACCAGCAGGACAAACACAGCTTTCCAAGAGACCCAGTACTTC CATSRTNTAFQETQYF
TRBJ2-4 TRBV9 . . TGTGCCAGCAGCGAGGACTTAGGTGCCAAAAACATTCAGTACTTC CASSEDLGAKNIQYF
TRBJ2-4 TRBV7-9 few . TGTGCCAGCAGCTTAGTATCCAGGGGCTACATTCAGTACTTC CASSLVSRGYIQYF
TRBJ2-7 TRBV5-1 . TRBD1 TGCGCCAGCAGCTTCTGGGACAGGGGCTCTGGAGAGCAGTACTTC CASSFWDRGSGEQYF
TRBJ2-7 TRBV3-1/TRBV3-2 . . TGTGCCAGCACCAAAGCCGATTCCTCCTACGAGCAGTACTTC CASTKADSSYEQYF
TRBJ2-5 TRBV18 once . TGTGCCAGCTCACCAACTAGTTCTGAGACCCAGTACTTC CASSPTSSETQYF
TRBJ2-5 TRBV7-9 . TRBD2 TGTGCCAGCAGTACCGTGGCGGGGGGAGGAGAGACCCAGTACTTC CASSTVAGGGETQYF
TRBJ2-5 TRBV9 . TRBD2 TGTGCCAGCAGCGTAGGGGCTAGCGGGGGGGCCGCCACCCGGGAGACCCAGTACTTC CASSVGASGGAATRETQYF
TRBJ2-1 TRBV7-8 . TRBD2 TGTGCCAGCAGTCATAGCGGGAGGCGCTACAATGAGCAGTTCTTC CASSHSGRRYNEQFF
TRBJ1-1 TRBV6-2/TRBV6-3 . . TGTGCCAGCAGCCACCTTCAGGGACATTTGAACACTGAAGCTTTCTTT CASSHLQGHLNTEAFF
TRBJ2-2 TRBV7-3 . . TGTGCCAGCAGCTATCCGGGGGACTCCAACACCGGGGAGCTGTTTTTT CASSYPGDSNTGELFF
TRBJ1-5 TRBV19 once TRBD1 TGTGCCAGTAGTATAGGTCAGACAGGGAACAATCAGCCCCAGCATTTT CASSIGQTGNNQPQHF
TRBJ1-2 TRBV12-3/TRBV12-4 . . TGTGCCAGCAGTTTAAGGGGAGGTTATGGCTACACCTTC CASSLRGGYGYTF
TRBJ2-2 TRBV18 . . TGTGCCTTTTCAGTATCTTTGTCCGGGGAGCTGTTTTTT CAFSVSLSGELFF
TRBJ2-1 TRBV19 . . TGTGCCAGTTCTCCACCACCGGGACTCCTCTACAATGAGCAGTTCTTC CASSPPPGLLYNEQFF
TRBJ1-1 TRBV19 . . TGTGCCAGTAGTGATGGGCCCACTGAAGCTTTCTTT CASSDGPTEAFF
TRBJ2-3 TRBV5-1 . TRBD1 TGCGCCAGCAGCTTGGAGGACAGGGCCACAGATACGCAGTATTTT CASSLEDRATDTQYF
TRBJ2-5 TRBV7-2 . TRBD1 TGTGCCAGCAGCTTACCCCTACAGGGGGTTTTCGGGGGGACCCAGTACTTC CASSLPLQGVFGGTQYF
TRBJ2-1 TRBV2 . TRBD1 TGTGCCAGCAGTGATCAGGGGGAGATCGAAAATGAGCAGTTCTTC CASSDQGEIENEQFF
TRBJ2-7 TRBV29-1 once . TGCAGCGCTATAAATTCCTACGAGCAGTACTTC CSAINSYEQYF
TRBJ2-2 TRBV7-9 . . TGTGCCAGCAGAATAGGTGGTCGGAGCACCGGGGAGCTGTTTTTT CASRIGGRSTGELFF
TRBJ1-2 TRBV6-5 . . TGTGCCAGCAGTTACGAGCGGGGTGGGGAGAGGACCTTC CASSYERGGERTF
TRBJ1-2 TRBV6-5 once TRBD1 TGTGCCAGCAGTCCTCCGGGACAGGGGGGTGTGGGCTACACCTTC CASSPPGQGGVGYTF
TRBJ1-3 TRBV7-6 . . TGTGCCAGCAGCGAATTGCAGGGGAGCGGAAACACCATATATTTT CASSELQGSGNTIYF
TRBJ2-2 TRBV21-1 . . TGTGCCAGCAGCAAAAGGGGAAGACTAGCGCAGAACACCGGGGAGCTGTTTTTT CASSKRGRLAQNTGELFF
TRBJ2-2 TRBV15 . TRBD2 TGTGCCACCCTGACTAGCCCTACGAACACCGGGGAGCTGTTTTTT CATLTSPTNTGELFF
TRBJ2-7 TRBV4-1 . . TGCGCCAGCAGCCAAGCGGGAGCCTTGGCCGAGCAGTACTTC CASSQAGALAEQYF
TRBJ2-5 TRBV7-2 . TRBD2 TGTGCCAGCAGCCCGGGACTAGCAGGAGAGACCCAGTACTTC CASSPGLAGETQYF
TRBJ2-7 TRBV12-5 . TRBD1 TGTGCTAGTGGTTTGAGGGACAGGGGGCTGCGGCGGGGATTGAGCTACGAGCAGTACTTC CASGLRDRGLRRGLSYEQYF
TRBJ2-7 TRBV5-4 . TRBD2 TGTGCCAGCAGCACGACTAGCGGGAGCGAGTACGAGCAGTACTTC CASSTTSGSEYEQYF
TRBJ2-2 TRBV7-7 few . TGTGCCAGCAGCCTAGACCGGACCGGGGAGCTGTTTTTT CASSLDRTGELFF
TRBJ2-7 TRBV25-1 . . TGTGCCAGCAGTACGCCAGGGGAAACCTACGAGCAGTACTTC CASSTPGETYEQYF
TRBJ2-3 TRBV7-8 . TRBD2 TGTGCCAGCAGCTTAGCGGCGGGACTAGCGGGATTCGGAGATACGCAGTATTTT CASSLAAGLAGFGDTQYF
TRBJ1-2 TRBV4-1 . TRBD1 TGCGCCAGCAGCCAAAGTGGACAGGGGGCATATGGCTACACCTTC CASSQSGQGAYGYTF
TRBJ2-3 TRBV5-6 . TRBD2 TGTGCCAGCAGCGCAGGGACTAGTACCAGCGGGGATACGCAGTATTTT CASSAGTSTSGDTQYF
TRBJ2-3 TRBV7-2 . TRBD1 TGTGCCAGCAGCTACGGCTACAGGGGCCCTAGCACAGATACGCAGTATTTT CASSYGYRGPSTDTQYF
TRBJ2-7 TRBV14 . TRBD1 TGTGCCAGCAGCCAAGAGATTGGACAGGGCTACGAGCAGTACTTC CASSQEIGQGYEQYF
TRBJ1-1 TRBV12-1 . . TGTGCCAGCGTAGGGGTTCTGAACACTGAAGCTTTCTTT CASVGVLNTEAFF
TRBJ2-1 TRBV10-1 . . TGCGCCAGCAGTGAGTCGGCGGGGGCCAACTACAATGAGCAGTTCTTC CASSESAGANYNEQFF
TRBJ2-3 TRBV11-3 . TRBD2 TGTGCCAGCAGCTTAGTACTAGCGGGAGCTGGAGATACGCAGTATTTT CASSLVLAGAGDTQYF
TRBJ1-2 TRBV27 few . TGTGCCAGCAGTTTATCTAATTTAGCAGGCTACACCTTC CASSLSNLAGYTF